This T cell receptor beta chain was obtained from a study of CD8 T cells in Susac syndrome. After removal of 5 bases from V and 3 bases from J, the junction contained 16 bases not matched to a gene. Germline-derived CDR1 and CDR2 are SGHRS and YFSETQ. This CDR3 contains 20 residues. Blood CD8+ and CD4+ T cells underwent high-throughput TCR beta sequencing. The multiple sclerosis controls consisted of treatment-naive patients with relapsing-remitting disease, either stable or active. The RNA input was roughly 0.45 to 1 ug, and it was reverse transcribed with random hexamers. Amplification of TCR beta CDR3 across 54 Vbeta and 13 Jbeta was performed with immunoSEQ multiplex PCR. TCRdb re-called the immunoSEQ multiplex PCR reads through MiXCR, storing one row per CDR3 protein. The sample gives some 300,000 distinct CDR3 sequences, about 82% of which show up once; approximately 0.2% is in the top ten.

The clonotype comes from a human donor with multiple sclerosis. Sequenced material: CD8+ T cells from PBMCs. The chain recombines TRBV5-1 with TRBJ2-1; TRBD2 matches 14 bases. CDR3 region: CASRFTPGLAGVRGYNEQFF. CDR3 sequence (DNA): TGCGCCAGCAGATTTACACCGGGACTAGCGGGAGTTAGGGGCTACAATGAGCAGTTCTTC. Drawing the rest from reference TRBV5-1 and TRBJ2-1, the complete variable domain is KAGVTQTPRYLIKTRGQQVTLSCSPISGHRSVSWYQQTPGQGLQFLFEYFSETQRNKGNFPGRFSGRQFSNSRSEMNVSTLELGDSALYLCASRFTPGLAGVRGYNEQFFGPGTRLTVL.